This T cell receptor beta chain derives from a study of blood T cells in healthy people across ages. Study-wide context: The template switching approach captured approximately one barcoded beta molecule for every two T cells.

Germline CDR1 SNHLY, CDR2 FYNNEI. Trimming shortened V by 4 bases and J by 7 bases, and 14 bases separated the two germline ends. The CDR3 is 14 amino acids. Primed by a sample-barcoded 5' primer and a J-beta primer mix, a second PCR proceeded for 7 to 11 cycles. At least 2.5 million CDR3-containing paired-end reads were obtained per sample. TCRdb redid the calling of the 5' RACE reads with MiXCR, one entry per CDR3 protein. The sample lists just over 800,000 distinct CDR3 sequences, about 59% occurring once. Remarks on this clonotype: Its specificity is not known.

Study-level findings and limits: The unsorted PBMCs prevented any conclusive comparison of naive versus antigen-experienced cells.

V is TRBV2 and J is TRBJ2-1; D might be TRBD1 or TRBD2, each matching 7 bases. The receptor was derived from a man aged 25-40 years in good health. Sequenced sample: blood. The CDR3 DNA sequence: TGTGCCAGCAGTGCAGGGGGGGGCGTTAATGAGCAGTTCTTC. Translating it yields CASSAGGGVNEQFF.